This T cell receptor (beta chain) appears in the sequencing data of a study of T cell responses to AZD1222 COVID-19 vaccine. About this clone itself: No antigen is known for it.

J gave up 11 bases and V 4 bases, and 11 bases lay outside the gene matches. The germline gives CDR1 LNHDA, CDR2 SQIVND (reference sequence). This CDR3 is built from 14 residues. General observations from the study: Spike-spanning, vaccine-associated CD4 TCRs were dominant at 160-218 and 743-854. Repertoire collection took place solely once the T cell response had peaked. The donors showed a predominance of white British ancestry and of females, with possible underestimation of clonal diversity.

TCRdb's copy holds only in-frame clones and misses some; the assay was immunoSEQ multiplex PCR. There are tens of thousands of clones in the sample; around 88% occur only once, and 9% to 12% lies in the top ten. The receptor's source is an adult in good health. The material sequenced was peripheral blood, taken on day 0 of MenACWY control vaccination. V usage is TRBV19 and J usage is TRBJ1-5; 7 bases are a match to TRBD1. CDR3 DNA: TGTGCCAGTAGTAGGGGACAGCCCGACGTGTCCCAGCATTTT. This encodes CASSRGQPDVSQHF.